This T cell receptor (beta chain) originates from a study of T cells in tuberculosis. Study details: T cells were selected with CD1B tetramers loaded with glucose monomycolate. General observations from the study: Active tuberculosis TCR-alpha repertoires lay closer to GMM-specific TCRs than IGRA-negative controls, suggesting clonal expansion. Classification accuracy was about 85% (AUROC more than 0.8) with the GMM-specific repertoire. Active tuberculosis patients had shorter CDR3-alpha; the beta difference was nonsignificant.

Germline CDR1 SGHNT, CDR2 YYREEE (reference sequence). Trimming cost V 3 bases and J 6 bases, with 4 bases left between them. There are 11 residues in the CDR3. On this clone: The antigen is unknown.

Sequenced by immunoSEQ multiplex PCR; TCRdb stores in-frame clones only, minus some. The sample comprises tens of thousands of clones, about 92% of which are singletons, and roughly 15% rests with the top ten. The genes are TRBV5-4 and TRBJ1-5, with no clear D. The TCR was taken from a donor aged 10-29 years with latent tuberculosis or without tuberculosis infection. Some clones in this sample may be carry-over from other donors' samples. Sequencing used PBMCs. CDR3 DNA: TGTGCCAGCAGCTCTCGTCAGCCCCAGCATTTT. It encodes CASSSRQPQHF.